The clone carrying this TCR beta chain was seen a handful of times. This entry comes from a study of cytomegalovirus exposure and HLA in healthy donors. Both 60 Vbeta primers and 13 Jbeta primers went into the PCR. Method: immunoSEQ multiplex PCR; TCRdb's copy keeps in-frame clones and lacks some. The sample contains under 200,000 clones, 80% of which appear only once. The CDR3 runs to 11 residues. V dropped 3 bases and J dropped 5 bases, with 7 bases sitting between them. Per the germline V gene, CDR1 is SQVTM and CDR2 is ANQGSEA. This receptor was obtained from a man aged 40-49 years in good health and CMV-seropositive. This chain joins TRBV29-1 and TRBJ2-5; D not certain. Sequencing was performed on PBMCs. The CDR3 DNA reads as TGCAGCGTTGAGGGCGTGGAGACCCAGTACTTC. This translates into CSVEGVETQYF.